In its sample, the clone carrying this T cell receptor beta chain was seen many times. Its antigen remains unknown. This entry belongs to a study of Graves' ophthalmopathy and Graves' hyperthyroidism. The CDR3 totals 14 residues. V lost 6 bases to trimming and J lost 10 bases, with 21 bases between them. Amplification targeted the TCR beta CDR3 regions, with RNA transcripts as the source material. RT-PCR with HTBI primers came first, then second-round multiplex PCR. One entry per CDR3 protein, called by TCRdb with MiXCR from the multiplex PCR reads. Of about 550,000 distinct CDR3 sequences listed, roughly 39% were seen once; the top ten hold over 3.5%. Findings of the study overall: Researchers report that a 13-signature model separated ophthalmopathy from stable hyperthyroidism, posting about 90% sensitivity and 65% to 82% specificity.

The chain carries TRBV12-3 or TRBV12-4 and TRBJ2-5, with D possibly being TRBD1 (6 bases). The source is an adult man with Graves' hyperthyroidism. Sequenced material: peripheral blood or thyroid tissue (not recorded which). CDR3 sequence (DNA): TGTGCCAGCAGGGGCCGGGACACTTCTTACGGCCAGTACTTC. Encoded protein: CASRGRDTSYGQYF.